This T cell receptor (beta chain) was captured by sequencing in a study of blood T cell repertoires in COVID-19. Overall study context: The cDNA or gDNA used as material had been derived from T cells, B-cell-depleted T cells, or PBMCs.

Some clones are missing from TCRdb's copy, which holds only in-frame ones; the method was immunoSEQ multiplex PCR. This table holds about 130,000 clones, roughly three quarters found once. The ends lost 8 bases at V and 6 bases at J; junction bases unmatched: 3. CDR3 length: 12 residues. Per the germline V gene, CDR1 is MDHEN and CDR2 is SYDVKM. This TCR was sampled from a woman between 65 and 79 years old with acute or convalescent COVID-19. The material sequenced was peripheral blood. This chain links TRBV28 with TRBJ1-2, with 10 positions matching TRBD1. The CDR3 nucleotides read TGTGCCAGCCATGGACAGGGGGATGGCTACACCTTC. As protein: CASHGQGDGYTF.